Sequencing of this T cell receptor beta chain was carried out in a study of control samples from healthy donors and cancer patients (dated by TCRdb to about 2020). The library relied on the immunoSEQ multiplex PCR assay. This is the immuneACCESS table as TCRdb keeps it, with only in-frame sequences that have V and J called. A part of the clones is gone; compared with another copy, unresolved V genes explain less than half, and the rest is unexplained. The sample table shows tens of thousands of clones, and over 85% are seen once. The top ten constitute roughly 1.2% of the sample. V is pruned by 6 bases and J by 5 bases, leaving 9 bases of the junction without a gene match. The CDR3 has 14 amino acids, counting the end cysteine and phenylalanine. The sequence is cut down to CDR3 DNA, 42 bases in frame from base 1. CDR1 and CDR2 are read off the germline V gene as SNHLY and FYNNEI. As regards this clone: It lacks a known antigen. Base-call qualities are not available, and no considerably larger clone is one nucleotide away.

Sequencing was carried out using PBMCs. Recombination connected TRBV2 to TRBJ1-2; 7 bases in the middle match TRBD1. The receptor comes from a woman between 35 and 50 years old with lung cancer. The CDR3 protein sequence reads: CASRDTGVVYGYTF. The DNA sequence is given as TGTGCCAGCAGAGATACAGGGGTGGTTTATGGCTACACCTTC.